Listed here are 2 T cell receptor beta chains from one sample, sequenced in a study of Ad26.COV2.S vaccination and SARS-CoV-2 variants. Only in-frame clones appear in the TCRdb table, and some are missing; sequencing was by immunoSEQ multiplex PCR. Of under 550,000 clones detected, 90% appear once; the ten largest clones hold roughly an eighth. Stated treatment: 15 to 20 received Ad26.COV2.S at low or high dose, single or two shots; 5 received placebo; per-sample allocation not given. Samples were taken on day 63 after the first vaccine or placebo injection. Sequences were derived from peripheral blood, sampled in a trial of Ad26.COV2.S vaccine versus placebo. These TCRs come from a person between 18 and 59 years old who received the Ad26.COV2.S COVID-19 vaccine or a placebo.

This chain links TRBV27 with TRBJ2-7, with D perhaps being TRBD1 or TRBD2 (5 bases each). The germline V and J ends were trimmed by 7 bases and 4 bases, with 20 bases remaining between them. CDR3 length equals 15 residues. Germline V lookup: CDR1 MNHEY, CDR2 SMNVEV (reference sequence). DNA for the CDR3: TGTGCCAGCACTATTCACGGGAACAGGAGTTACGAGCAGTACTTC. This sequence encodes CASTIHGNRSYEQYF.

V and J are TRBV15 and TRBJ2-3; 8 nucleotides line up with TRBD1. The CDR3 is made up of 18 amino acids. From germline, CDR1 is LNHNV and CDR2 YYDKDF (reference sequence). With V trimmed by 0 bases and J by 3 bases, 11 bases remained unmatched. The CDR3 region has the DNA TGTGCCACCAGCAGAGAACTAGGCAGGGGGCGAGAGACAGATACGCAGTATTTT. As protein: CATSRELGRGRETDTQYF.